This passage covers 25 T cell receptor beta chains from one sample sequenced in a study of blood T cell repertoires in COVID-19. This table comes from immunoSEQ multiplex PCR, and its TCRdb copy is limited to in-frame clones, with some not included. The repertoire holds approximately 350,000 clones, with 80% to 90% as singletons. The source material was PBMCs or T cells enriched from blood (not recorded which). All receptors come from a man aged 18 to 29 who had recovered from COVID-19.

The chain links TRBV5-5 to TRBJ1-1; D is perhaps TRBD1 (6 bases). The V gene lost 2 bases and the J gene lost 3 bases, with 11 bases spanning the gap. CDR1 is SGHKS and CDR2 is YYEKEE in the germline V gene (reference sequence). This CDR3 has 14 residues. DNA of the CDR3: TGTGCCAGCAGCTTCACAGGGTGGGACACTGAAGCTTTCTTT. Its translation is CASSFTGWDTEAFF.

The V gene is TRBV7-9, the J gene TRBJ2-5; D may be TRBD1 (6 bases). Germline loops: CDR1 SEHNR, CDR2 FQNEAQ (reference sequence). V was cut by 5 bases and J by 0 bases, with 10 bases left in between. The CDR3 is 14 amino acids. The DNA of the CDR3 is TGTGCCAGCAGCAAGAGACAGGACCAAGAGACCCAGTACTTC. Its translation is CASSKRQDQETQYF. Full variable domain (rest looked up from reference TRBV7-9 and TRBJ2-5): DTGVSQNPRHKITKRGQNVTFRCDPISEHNRLYWYRQTLGQGPEFLTYFQNEAQLEKSRLLSDRFSAERPKGSFSTLEIQRTEQGDSAMYLCASSKRQDQETQYFGPGTRLLVL.

This chain uses TRBV3-1 (or the pseudogene TRBV3-2) with TRBJ1-5; D is possibly TRBD1 (5 bases). The CDR3 runs 15 residues. Trimming pared 3 bases from V and 2 bases from J, leaving 11 bases between. Germline CDR1 and CDR2: LGHDT and YNNKEL (reference sequence). In DNA form, the CDR3 reads TGTGCCAGCAGCCAGAGCGGGGCGGGCAATCAGCCCCAGCATTTT. Translation gives CASSQSGAGNQPQHF.

The chain uses TRBV20-1 and TRBJ2-1; possible D gene TRBD1, 5 bases. Deletions cut 8 bases from V and 7 bases from J, with 9 bases between. The CDR3 sequence is 10 residues long. In germline, CDR1 is DFQATT, CDR2 SNEGSKA (reference sequence). Here the CDR3 reads CSPGWNEQFF. In DNA, the CDR3 is TGCAGTCCAGGGTGGAATGAGCAGTTCTTC.

V and J are TRBV28 and TRBJ2-7, with D perhaps TRBD1 (5 bases). Germline CDR1 is MDHEN and CDR2 is SYDVKM. This CDR3 comprises 14 residues. Trimming removed 4 bases at V and 1 base at J, with 11 bases between. CDR3 sequence reads: CASSSYRSSYEQYF. For the CDR3, the DNA is TGTGCCAGCAGTTCTTACAGGAGTTCCTACGAGCAGTACTTC.

This clone has just a few counts. The chain uses TRBV4-1 and TRBJ2-7; D perhaps matches TRBD1 (6 bases). V lost 4 bases, J lost 3 bases, and 25 bases lay in between. This CDR3 contains 18 residues. Germline loops: CDR1 MGHRA, CDR2 YSYEKL. The CDR3 DNA reads as TGCGCCAGCAGCCCGACCTTGAGGGACCCAGGGGTCTTCTACGAGCAGTACTTC. Protein sequence: CASSPTLRDPGVFYEQYF.

The chain recombines TRBV7-9 with TRBJ2-1; D may be TRBD2 (5 bases). Germline CDR1 and CDR2: SEHNR and FQNEAQ (reference sequence). Trimming removed 5 bases at V and 1 base at J, with 9 bases between. This CDR3 comprises 14 residues. The CDR3 loop is CASSPRGSYNEQFF. The CDR3 nucleotides are TGTGCCAGCAGCCCCCGAGGGTCCTACAATGAGCAGTTCTTC.

The rearrangement joins TRBV27 to TRBJ2-1; weak D call: TRBD2 (5 bases). The CDR3 extends over 16 amino acids. V gave up 7 bases and J gave up 3 bases, with 19 bases separating them. Per germline, CDR1 MNHEY and CDR2 SMNVEV (reference sequence). CDR3 sequence reads: CASTPWASRSYNEQFF. The CDR3 DNA reads TGTGCCAGCACACCATGGGCTAGCCGAAGCTACAATGAGCAGTTCTTC.

The chain has TRBV9 and TRBJ2-1, with D perhaps matching TRBD1 (6 bases). Trimming stripped 0 bases from V and 0 bases from J, with 10 bases between. CDR3 size: 16 residues. CDR1 is SGDLS and CDR2 is YYNGEE in the germline V gene. The CDR3 loop is CASSVGGQNSYNEQFF. CDR3 bases: TGTGCCAGCAGCGTAGGAGGACAGAACTCCTACAATGAGCAGTTCTTC.

The V call is TRBV5-4, the J call TRBJ1-2, with 8 bases aligning to TRBD1. J was trimmed by 5 bases and V by 5 bases; bases with no gene match: 11. CDR3 length equals 15 residues. Germline V CDR1 and CDR2: SGHNT, YYREEE (reference sequence). The CDR3 loop reads CASSSAGGRSYGYTF. In DNA form, the CDR3 reads TGTGCCAGCAGTTCCGCAGGGGGCCGGTCGTATGGCTACACCTTC.

This chain joins TRBV6-5 and TRBJ2-1; 7 nucleotides line up with TRBD2. V lost 8 bases to trimming and J lost 3 bases; unmatched junction nucleotides: 10. The CDR3 is 15 residues long. Per the germline V gene, CDR1 is MNHEY and CDR2 is SVGAGI. The CDR3 loop is CASGGDGSFYNEQFF. Here the CDR3 DNA reads TGTGCCAGCGGGGGGGACGGGAGTTTCTACAATGAGCAGTTCTTC.

The chain combines TRBV5-8 with TRBJ1-1; the match to TRBD1 covers 7 bases. V lost 0 bases, J lost 2 bases, and 7 bases stayed unmatched. CDR3 length: 16 amino acids. Germline V gene sequence: CDR1 SGHTS, CDR2 YDEGEE. CDR3 amino acids: CASSLGRRGYNTEAFF. The CDR3 DNA sequence: TGTGCCAGCAGCTTGGGACGCAGGGGGTATAACACTGAAGCTTTCTTT.

The chain recombines TRBV4-1 with TRBJ1-2; no definite D call. Trimming took 1 base from V and 2 from J, leaving 8 bases between them. The CDR3 loop spans 14 amino acids. Germline lookup yields CDR1 MGHRA and CDR2 YSYEKL. CDR3 sequence: CASSQAGTNYGYTF. In nucleotides, the CDR3 is TGCGCCAGCAGCCAAGCTGGCACCAACTATGGCTACACCTTC.

In DNA, the CDR3 is TGCAGCGTCGCCCAGGGCTATGGCTACACCTTC. Encoded protein: CSVAQGYGYTF. The V call is TRBV29-1, the J call TRBJ1-2, with D perhaps TRBD1 (5 bases). Germline lookup yields CDR1 SQVTM and CDR2 ANQGSEA. The V end lost 6 bases, the J end lost 4 bases, and 9 bases lay between the germline ends. CDR3 size: 11 residues. The entire variable domain, with the rest obtained from reference TRBV29-1 and TRBJ1-2, is as follows: SAVISQKPSRDICQRGTSLTIQCQVDSQVTMMFWYRQQPGQSLTLIATANQGSEATYESGFVIDKFPISRPNLTFSTLTVSNMSPEDSSIYLCSVAQGYGYTFGSGTRLTVV.

V is TRBV2 and J is TRBJ1-2, with a possible D match to TRBD1 (5 bases). The CDR3 contains 13 residues. Trimming removed 3 bases from V and 6 bases from J, with 11 bases in between. Germline CDR1 reads SNHLY; CDR2 reads FYNNEI. Here the CDR3 DNA reads TGTGCCAGCAGTGACCAGGGCTCCCATGGCTACACCTTC. This sequence encodes CASSDQGSHGYTF. Drawing the rest from reference TRBV2 and TRBJ1-2, the complete variable domain is EPEVTQTPSHQVTQMGQEVILRCVPISNHLYFYWYRQILGQKVEFLVSFYNNEISEKSEIFDDQFSVERPDGSNFTLKIRSTKLEDSAMYFCASSDQGSHGYTFGSGTRLTVV.

There are a few counts of this clone. The rearrangement joins TRBV7-9 to TRBJ1-5; D uncertain. Trimming cost V 5 bases and J 9 bases, with 14 bases left between them. Germline-derived CDR1 and CDR2 are SEHNR and FQNEAQ (reference sequence). CDR3 length: 13 residues. The CDR3 coding sequence is TGTGCCAGCAGCGCGGAAGGGAGAACGCCCCAGCATTTT. This sequence encodes CASSAEGRTPQHF.

This clone was counted a single time. This chain connects TRBV4-2 to TRBJ2-1; 10 bases line up with TRBD2. V lost 1 base, J lost 10 bases, and 16 bases stayed unmatched. CDR1 LGHNA and CDR2 YNFKEQ come from the germline V gene. The CDR3 totals 18 residues. CDR3: CASSQVDWEASGRFEQFF. CDR3 bases: TGTGCCAGCAGCCAAGTTGACTGGGAGGCTAGCGGGAGATTCGAGCAGTTCTTC.

The DNA of the CDR3 is TGTGCCAGCCTGCAGGGGATCCCTGGCAATCAGCCCCAGCATTTT. It translates to CASLQGIPGNQPQHF. This chain joins TRBV28 and TRBJ1-5, with D possibly being TRBD1 (6 bases). CDR1 MDHEN and CDR2 SYDVKM come from the germline V gene. The CDR3 runs 15 residues. The V and J ends lost 8 bases and 2 bases respectively, with 16 bases between them.

This chain joins TRBV28 and TRBJ1-1; 8 bases line up with TRBD1. V trimming: 7 bases; J trimming: 0 bases; junction bases outside the gene matches: 10. CDR3 size: 16 residues. The germline V gene has CDR1 MDHEN and CDR2 SYDVKM. CDR3 nucleotides: TGTGCCAGCAAAATACTGTACAGGGGGTTGAACACTGAAGCTTTCTTT. Its translation is CASKILYRGLNTEAFF.

V gene TRBV9 combines with J gene TRBJ2-5; D possibly corresponds to TRBD2 (6 bases). The CDR3 covers 16 residues. Germline V gives CDR1 SGDLS, CDR2 YYNGEE. The V gene lost 0 bases and the J gene lost 4 bases, with 16 bases spanning the gap. In nucleotides, the CDR3 is TGTGCCAGCAGCGTAGCTAGTCAACTAGCCGGAGAGACCCAGTACTTC. It yields the protein CASSVASQLAGETQYF. Full variable domain (remainder filled in from reference TRBV9 and TRBJ2-5): DSGVTQTPKHLITATGQRVTLRCSPRSGDLSVYWYQQSLDQGLQFLIQYYNGEERAKGNILERFSAQQFPDLHSELNLSSLELGDSALYFCASSVASQLAGETQYFGPGTRLLVL.

The V gene is TRBV2, the J gene TRBJ1-2, with TRBD1 matching over 8 bases. V lost 6 bases and J lost 10; bases outside the gene matches: 10. The CDR3 sequence is 13 residues long. Per the germline V gene, CDR1 is SNHLY and CDR2 is FYNNEI. Written as DNA, the CDR3 is TGTGCCAGCAGCCCTGGACAGGGAGTTGCCTACACCTTC. It yields the protein CASSPGQGVAYTF.

The V call is TRBV19, the J call TRBJ1-5, with 7 nucleotides matching TRBD1. CDR3 length equals 15 residues. V was pared by 5 bases and J by 1 base, with 5 bases of the junction left unmatched. Germline V gene lookup returns CDR1 LNHDA and CDR2 SQIVND (reference sequence). In DNA form, the CDR3 reads TGTGCCAGTAGTTCAGGGGGAGTAAGCAATCAGCCCCAGCATTTT. This gives the protein CASSSGGVSNQPQHF.

The chain has TRBV6-5 and TRBJ1-6; 9 bases agree with TRBD1. The CDR3 extends over 15 amino acids. Germline CDR1 MNHEY, CDR2 SVGAGI. V gave up 2 bases and J gave up 9 bases; unmatched junction bases: 5. The CDR3 loop is CASSYVGQGTSPLHF. As DNA, the CDR3 is TGTGCCAGCAGTTACGTGGGACAGGGCACTTCACCCCTCCACTTT.

The chain joins TRBV30 to TRBJ1-2; a weak D match, TRBD1 (5 bases). Germline CDR1 is GTSNPN and CDR2 is SVGIG (reference sequence). There are 12 residues in the CDR3. Trimming cost V 2 bases and J 9 bases, with 13 bases left between them. DNA for the CDR3: TGTGCCTGGAGTTTCACCGGGGGGAGCTACACCTTC. Encoded protein: CAWSFTGGSYTF.

This chain uses TRBV2 with TRBJ1-5; D not certain. The germline gives CDR1 SNHLY, CDR2 FYNNEI. V was clipped by 2 bases and J by 7 bases, with 15 bases between them. This CDR3 spans 15 amino acids. The CDR3 coding sequence is TGTGCCAGCAGTGAACTCGACTCTGGTGGACAGCCCCAGCATTTT. This encodes CASSELDSGGQPQHF. Together with reference TRBV2 and TRBJ1-5, the CDR3 gives the full variable domain: EPEVTQTPSHQVTQMGQEVILRCVPISNHLYFYWYRQILGQKVEFLVSFYNNEISEKSEIFDDQFSVERPDGSNFTLKIRSTKLEDSAMYFCASSELDSGGQPQHFGDGTRLSIL.